The 3 T cell receptor beta chains below all came from one sample that was sequenced in a study of CD8 T cells in Susac syndrome. About 0.5 to 1 ug RNA was reverse transcribed with random hexamers. TCRdb used MiXCR to reprocess the immunoSEQ multiplex PCR reads, holding one entry per CDR3 protein. The table lists 200,000 or so distinct CDR3 sequences, around 96% of them singletons. Sequencing was performed on CD4+ T cells from PBMCs. The receptor source for this set is a human donor with multiple sclerosis.

This chain links TRBV2 with TRBJ2-5; D is unclear. The CDR3 extends over 14 amino acids. Per the germline V gene, CDR1 is SNHLY and CDR2 is FYNNEI. Between the trimmed V and J ends, which lost 4 bases and 2 bases, there was a span of 11 bases. CDR3 loop: CASSVYPWQETQYF. The CDR3 bases are TGTGCCAGCAGTGTTTACCCGTGGCAAGAGACCCAGTACTTC.

This clonotype was counted a single time. J is TRBJ2-1 and V is TRBV20-1; weak D call: TRBD2 (6 bases). Germline V gene sequence: CDR1 DFQATT, CDR2 SNEGSKA (reference sequence). V dropped 5 bases and J dropped 5 bases, with 13 bases sitting between them. The CDR3 loop spans 13 amino acids. As DNA, the CDR3 is TGCAGTGCTCCTCGGGAGACCAACAATGAGCAGTTCTTC. This gives the protein CSAPRETNNEQFF.

CDR3 DNA: TGTGCCAGCAGCTCTCATAAGACAGTTGAAGCTTTCTTT. As protein: CASSSHKTVEAFF. The V and J genes are TRBV5-4 and TRBJ1-1, with D perhaps matching TRBD1 (5 bases). This CDR3 is built from 13 residues. CDR1 and CDR2 (germline): SGHNT, YYREEE (reference sequence). Trimming removed 3 bases at V and 7 bases at J, with 13 bases between.